The entry that follows covers one T cell receptor beta chain sequence. Those enrolled in Seattle joined during active infection and were followed longitudinally afterward. Trimming removed 3 bases at V and 6 bases at J, with 14 bases between. This CDR3 spans 15 amino acids. CDR1 SGHVS and CDR2 FQNEAQ come from the germline V gene. In the source study's methods: Amplification of reference gene primers was used by the study to estimate nucleated cell counts. TCRdb's copy holds only in-frame clones and misses some; the assay was immunoSEQ multiplex PCR. The V and J calls and clone size come from that table; D and trimming were worked out from the DNA. The top ten hold under 1.1% of the sample, which has around 310,000 clones, about 90% seen once. The sample originates from a study of blood T cell repertoires in COVID-19. Overall study context: The samples span acute and convalescent COVID-19 from the United States, Italy and Spain. The analysed material was cDNA or gDNA that came from T cells, B-cell-depleted T cells, or PBMCs.

The sequencing input was peripheral blood. The sequence was obtained from a woman in her thirties or forties with COVID-19, enrolled during active disease. The gene calls are TRBV7-8 and TRBJ2-2; D possibly corresponds to TRBD2 (5 bases). The DNA of the CDR3 is TGTGCCAGCAGCTTCCAGGTGGCGGGCGCCGGGGAGCTGTTTTTT. It yields the protein CASSFQVAGAGELFF.